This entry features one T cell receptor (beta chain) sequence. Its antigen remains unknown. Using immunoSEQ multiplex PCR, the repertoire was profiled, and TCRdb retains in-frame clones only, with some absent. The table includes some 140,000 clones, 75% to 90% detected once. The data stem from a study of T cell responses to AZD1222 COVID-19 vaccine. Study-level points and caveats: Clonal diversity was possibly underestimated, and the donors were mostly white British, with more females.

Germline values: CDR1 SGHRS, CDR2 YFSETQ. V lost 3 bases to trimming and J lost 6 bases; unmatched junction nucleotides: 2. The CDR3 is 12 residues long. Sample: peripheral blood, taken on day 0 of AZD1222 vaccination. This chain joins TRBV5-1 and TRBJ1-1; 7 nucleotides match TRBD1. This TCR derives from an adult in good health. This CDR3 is CASSSQGAEAFF. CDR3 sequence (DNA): TGCGCCAGCAGCTCGCAGGGGGCTGAAGCTTTCTTT.